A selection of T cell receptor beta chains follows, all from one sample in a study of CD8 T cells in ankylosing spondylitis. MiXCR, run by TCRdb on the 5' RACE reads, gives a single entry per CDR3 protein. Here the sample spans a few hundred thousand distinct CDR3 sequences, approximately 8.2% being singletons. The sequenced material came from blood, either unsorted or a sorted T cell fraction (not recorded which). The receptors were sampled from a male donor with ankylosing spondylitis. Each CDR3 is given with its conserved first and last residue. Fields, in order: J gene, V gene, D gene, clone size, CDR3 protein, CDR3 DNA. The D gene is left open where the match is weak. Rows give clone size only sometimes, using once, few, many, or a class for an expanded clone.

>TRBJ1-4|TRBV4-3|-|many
CASSQRGVGEKLFF
TGCGCCAGCAGCCAACGAGGGGTAGGGGAAAAACTGTTTTTT
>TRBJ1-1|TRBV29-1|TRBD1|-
CSVAPQGANTEAFF
TGCAGCGTTGCCCCACAGGGGGCGAACACTGAAGCTTTCTTT
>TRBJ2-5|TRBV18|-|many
CASSQLGIPETQYF
TGTGCCAGCTCCCAACTAGGAATTCCAGAGACCCAGTACTTC
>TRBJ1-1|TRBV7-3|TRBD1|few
CASSKVPGQGTMNTEAFF
TGTGCCAGCAGCAAAGTCCCGGGACAGGGTACGATGAACACTGAAGCTTTCTTT
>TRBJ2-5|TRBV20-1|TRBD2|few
CSGELAGGGETQYF
TGCAGTGGCGAACTAGCGGGAGGAGGGGAGACCCAGTACTTC
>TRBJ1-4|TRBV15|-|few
CATIQAGFGEKLFF
TGTGCCACCATCCAAGCAGGGTTTGGTGAAAAACTGTTTTTT
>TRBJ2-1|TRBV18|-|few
CASSPSGLLGNEQFF
TGTGCCAGCTCACCATCCGGCCTCCTGGGCAATGAGCAGTTCTTC
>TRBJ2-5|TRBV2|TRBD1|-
CASGQEDRETQYF
TGTGCCAGCGGACAGGAGGATCGGGAGACCCAGTACTTC
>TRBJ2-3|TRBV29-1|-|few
CSDLDSYTDTQYF
TGCAGCGACTTGGACAGCTACACAGATACGCAGTATTTT
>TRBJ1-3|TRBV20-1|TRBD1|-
CSAVTGGVGNTIYF
TGCAGTGCCGTGACAGGGGGAGTTGGAAACACCATATATTTT
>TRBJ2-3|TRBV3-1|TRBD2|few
CASSQKFPGLAGDTQYF
TGTGCCAGCAGCCAAAAATTTCCGGGACTAGCGGGAGATACGCAGTATTTT
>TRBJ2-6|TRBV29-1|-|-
CSAGVRGANVLTF
TGCAGCGCCGGCGTCCGAGGGGCCAACGTCCTGACTTTC
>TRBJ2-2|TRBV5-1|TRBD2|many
CASSPDRGPSGRSGELFF
TGCGCCAGCAGCCCCGACAGGGGCCCTAGCGGGAGGTCCGGGGAGCTGTTTTTT
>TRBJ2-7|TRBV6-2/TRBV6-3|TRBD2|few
CASSSPGTSGSYEQYF
TGTGCCAGCAGTTCACCCGGGACTAGCGGGAGTTACGAGCAGTACTTC
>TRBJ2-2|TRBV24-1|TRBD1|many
CATSHRQGVTGELFF
TGTGCCACCAGCCATAGACAGGGGGTCACCGGGGAGCTGTTTTTT
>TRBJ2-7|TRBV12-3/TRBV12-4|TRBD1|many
CASSPQGDEQYF
TGTGCCAGCAGTCCACAGGGGGATGAGCAGTACTTC
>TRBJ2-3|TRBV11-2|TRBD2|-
CASSFRLAGGLNTDTQYF
TGTGCCAGCAGCTTTAGACTAGCGGGAGGCCTCAACACAGATACGCAGTATTTT
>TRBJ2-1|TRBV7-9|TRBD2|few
CASKEREAGDEQFF
TGTGCCAGCAAAGAGCGGGAGGCCGGGGATGAGCAGTTCTTC
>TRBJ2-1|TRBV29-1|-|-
CSVRVASYNEQFF
TGCAGCGTTAGGGTAGCCTCCTACAATGAGCAGTTCTTC
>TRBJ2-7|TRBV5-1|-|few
CASSPMPASIQDEQYF
TGCGCCAGCAGCCCCATGCCGGCCTCTATTCAGGACGAGCAGTACTTC
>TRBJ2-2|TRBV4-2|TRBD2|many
CASSQRFSAGVVGGELFF
TGTGCCAGCAGCCAAAGATTCTCAGCGGGAGTTGTAGGGGGGGAGCTGTTTTTT
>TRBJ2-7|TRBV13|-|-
CATSQGTNEQYF
TGTGCCACCAGCCAAGGCACCAACGAGCAGTACTTC
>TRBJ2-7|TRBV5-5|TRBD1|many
CASSLAGTGPYEQYF
TGTGCCAGCAGCTTGGCCGGGACAGGTCCCTACGAGCAGTACTTC
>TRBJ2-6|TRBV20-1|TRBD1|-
CSAHRDRGPGANVLTF
TGCAGTGCTCACCGGGACAGGGGGCCTGGGGCCAACGTCCTGACTTTC
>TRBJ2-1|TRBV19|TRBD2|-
CASSLTSGSFAYNEQFF
TGTGCCAGTAGTTTGACTAGCGGGAGTTTCGCCTACAATGAGCAGTTCTTC
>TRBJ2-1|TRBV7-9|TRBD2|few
CASSWGLAGDLNEQFF
TGTGCCAGCAGTTGGGGACTAGCGGGAGACCTCAATGAGCAGTTCTTC
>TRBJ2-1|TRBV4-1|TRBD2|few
CASSQDPGLVLPPANNEQFF
TGCGCCAGCAGCCAAGATCCGGGACTAGTCTTGCCGCCGGCGAACAATGAGCAGTTCTTC
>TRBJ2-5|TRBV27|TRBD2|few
CASSFRPGGWETQYF
TGTGCCAGCAGTTTCAGGCCGGGAGGATGGGAGACCCAGTACTTC
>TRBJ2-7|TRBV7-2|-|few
CASSTGVSDHYEQYF
TGTGCCAGCAGCACGGGGGTAAGCGACCACTACGAGCAGTACTTC
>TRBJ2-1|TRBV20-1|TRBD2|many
CSAQTSGMGNEQFF
TGCAGTGCTCAGACTAGCGGGATGGGAAATGAGCAGTTCTTC
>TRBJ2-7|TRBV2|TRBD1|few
CASRTQGASYEQYF
TGTGCCAGCAGAACCCAGGGGGCGTCCTACGAGCAGTACTTC
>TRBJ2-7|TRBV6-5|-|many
CASSYSIQRASYEQYF
TGTGCCAGCAGTTACTCCATCCAGCGGGCTTCCTACGAGCAGTACTTC
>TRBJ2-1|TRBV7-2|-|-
CASSLPWGF
TGTGCCAGCAGCCTGCCGTGGGGCTTC
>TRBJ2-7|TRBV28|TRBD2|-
CASLERGLFYEQYF
TGTGCCAGCCTTGAGCGGGGTTTATTCTACGAGCAGTACTTC
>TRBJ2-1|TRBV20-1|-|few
CSARSLQTVGVYNEQFF
TGCAGTGCTAGATCCCTTCAGACCGTTGGGGTATACAATGAGCAGTTCTTC
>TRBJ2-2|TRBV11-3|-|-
CASRRTNTGELFF
TGTGCCAGCAGGCGAACGAACACCGGGGAGCTGTTTTTT
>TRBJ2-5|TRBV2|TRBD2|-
CASSEPSGETQYF
TGTGCCAGCAGTGAGCCTAGCGGAGAGACCCAGTACTTC
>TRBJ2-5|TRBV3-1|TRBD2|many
CASSQGTSVETQYF
TGTGCCAGCAGCCAGGGGACTAGCGTAGAGACCCAGTACTTC
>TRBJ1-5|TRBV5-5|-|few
CASSPIKGSGNQPQHF
TGTGCCAGCAGCCCGATTAAAGGATCGGGCAATCAGCCCCAGCATTTT
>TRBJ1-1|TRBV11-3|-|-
CASRTQGTEAFF
TGTGCCAGCAGGACACAGGGAACTGAAGCTTTCTTT
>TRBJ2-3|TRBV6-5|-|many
CASSYGGRNTDTQYF
TGTGCCAGCAGTTACGGGGGACGTAACACAGATACGCAGTATTTT
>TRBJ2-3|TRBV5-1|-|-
CASSLRLIGMSTDTQYF
TGCGCCAGCAGCTTGAGGCTTATCGGGATGAGCACAGATACGCAGTATTTT
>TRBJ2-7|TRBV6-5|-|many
CASSFNPFYEQYF
TGTGCCAGCAGTTTCAATCCCTTCTACGAGCAGTACTTC